Below, 21 T cell receptor beta chains from the same sample are listed, as sequenced in a study of cytomegalovirus exposure and HLA in healthy donors. 13 Jbeta primers and 60 Vbeta primers were used for the PCR. The method was immunoSEQ multiplex PCR; TCRdb's version includes in-frame clones alone and lacks a portion of them. The sample yields about 93,000 clones, approximately 80% seen once. The sequenced material came from PBMCs. The source is a woman in her 40s in good health and CMV-seronegative.

This clone came up once. The chain links TRBV5-1 to TRBJ2-7, with no clear D. Germline V CDR1 and CDR2: SGHRS, YFSETQ. This CDR3 comprises 13 residues. V lost 1 base to trimming and J lost 6 bases, with 11 bases between them. Here the CDR3 reads CASSLYIPGEQYF. CDR3 in DNA: TGCGCCAGCAGCTTGTATATCCCCGGCGAGCAGTACTTC.

The chain joins TRBV7-2 to TRBJ2-5; perhaps TRBD1 as D (6 bases). TRBJ2-7 matches the DNA end more closely, so the J call is doubtful. Germline V lookup: CDR1 SGHTA, CDR2 FQGNSA. This CDR3 contains 17 residues. The CDR3, as DNA: TGTGCCAGCAGCCTTGGGGATAGGATAAGGGGGTCCTACGAGCAGTACTTC. Translating it yields CASSLGDRIRGSYEQYF.

The chain joins TRBV19 to TRBJ2-7; 7 positions agree with TRBD2. The CDR3 spans 13 residues. Trimming took 8 bases from V and 3 from J; bases not matched to a gene: 7. Germline CDR1 is LNHDA and CDR2 is SQIVND (reference sequence). This CDR3 reads CASAAGAFYEQYF. The CDR3 DNA reads TGTGCCAGTGCTGCGGGAGCGTTCTACGAGCAGTACTTC. Variable domain in full (rest from reference TRBV19 and TRBJ2-7): DGGITQSPKYLFRKEGQNVTLSCEQNLNHDAMYWYRQDPGQGLRLIYYSQIVNDFQKGDIAEGYSVSREKKESFPLTVTSAQKNPTAFYLCASAAGAFYEQYFGPGTRLTVT.

The rearrangement joins TRBV28 to TRBJ1-4, with TRBD1 matching over 9 bases. Germline values: CDR1 MDHEN, CDR2 SYDVKM. V shed 4 bases, J shed 10 bases, and the junction held 7 bases outside the gene matches. CDR3 length equals 14 residues. The CDR3 DNA reads TGTGCCAGCAGTTACGGGGGGACAGGGAGAAAACTGTTTTTT. Its translation is CASSYGGTGRKLFF.

The chain joins TRBV30 to TRBJ1-5; no clear D gene. This CDR3 spans 13 amino acids. Trimming removed 3 bases at V and 1 base at J, with 7 bases between. CDR1 GTSNPN and CDR2 SVGIG come from the germline V gene (reference sequence). CDR3 residues: CAWRGNSNQPQHF. DNA for the CDR3: TGTGCCTGGAGGGGCAACAGCAATCAGCCCCAGCATTTT.

The chain combines TRBV6-1 with TRBJ2-5, with a tentative D call TRBD2 (7 bases). The J call may be faulty, since TRBJ2-7 better matches the DNA end. Germline assignment: CDR1 MNHNS and CDR2 SASEGT. This CDR3 has 13 residues. The CDR3 sequence: CASRTPGGHEQYF. Here the CDR3 DNA reads TGTGCCAGCAGGACCCCGGGGGGCCACGAGCAGTACTTC.

The table lists this clone with a few counts. The rearrangement joins TRBV7-2 to TRBJ2-7; 8 bases agree with TRBD2. The CDR3 contains 15 residues. The junction had 5 bases not matched to a gene; V was cut back by 0 bases and J by 4 bases. Per germline, CDR1 SGHTA and CDR2 FQGNSA. CDR3 sequence: CASSLAAGGRYEQYF. CDR3 nucleotide sequence: TGTGCCAGCAGCTTAGCTGCGGGAGGACGATACGAGCAGTACTTC.

This clone was seen a handful of times. The rearrangement joins TRBV10-3 to TRBJ1-1; weak D call: TRBD1 (6 bases). Trimming took 6 bases from V and 6 from J, leaving 17 bases between them. This CDR3 contains 14 residues. In germline, CDR1 is ENHRY, CDR2 SYGVKD. The CDR3 DNA sequence: TGTGCCATCAGGGAGCGGGACAATAGCGCTGAAGCTTTCTTT. Protein: CAIRERDNSAEAFF.

With regard to this clone: At one boundary the junction diverges from the germline segment, which might be a read error. The rearrangement joins TRBV19 to TRBJ2-7; TRBD1 aligns across 10 bases. Per the germline V gene, CDR1 is LNHDA and CDR2 is SQIVND (reference sequence). The CDR3 consists of 15 residues. CDR3 loop: CASRIAGQGIYEQYF. DNA of the CDR3: TGTGCCAGTAGAATAGCGGGACAGGGGATCTACGAGCAGTACTTC.

The sample holds a few counts of this clone. This chain links TRBV6-1 with TRBJ1-4; D remains unclear. Germline V gives CDR1 MNHNS, CDR2 SASEGT. This CDR3 spans 17 amino acids. V was cut by 0 bases and J by 5 bases, with 16 bases left in between. The CDR3 here is CASSEALRGKVNEKLFF. Written as DNA, the CDR3 is TGTGCCAGCAGTGAAGCGCTTCGAGGGAAGGTCAATGAAAAACTGTTTTTT.

This clone was seen once. The chain uses TRBV27 and TRBJ2-5, with unresolved D. The ends were cut back, 2 bases at V and 3 bases at J, with 7 bases in the middle. This CDR3 region has 13 residues. CDR1 is MNHEY, CDR2 SMNVEV, per germline (reference sequence). CDR3 protein: CASSLTAEETQYF. The CDR3 DNA is TGTGCCAGCAGTTTAACAGCCGAAGAGACCCAGTACTTC.

The chain has TRBV7-9 and TRBJ1-5; D unresolved. CDR3 length equals 12 residues. Germline CDR1 is SEHNR and CDR2 is FQNEAQ (reference sequence). Deletions cut 11 bases from V and 7 bases from J, with 15 bases between. DNA of the CDR3: TGTGCCTGCGGGCTCCCCGACCAGCCCCAGCATTTT. This encodes CACGLPDQPQHF.

The chain couples TRBV29-1 to TRBJ2-5; D is perhaps TRBD1 (5 bases). This CDR3 is 14 amino acids long. Germline CDR1 reads SQVTM; CDR2 reads ANQGSEA. With 2 bases removed from V and 5 bases from J, the gap between germline ends came to 15 bases. CDR3 coding DNA: TGCAGCGTTGAATCGGTTCAGGGTCGGGAGACCCAGTACTTC. As protein: CSVESVQGRETQYF. The complete variable domain, with remaining parts taken from reference TRBV29-1 and TRBJ2-5, reads SAVISQKPSRDICQRGTSLTIQCQVDSQVTMMFWYRQQPGQSLTLIATANQGSEATYESGFVIDKFPISRPNLTFSTLTVSNMSPEDSSIYLCSVESVQGRETQYFGPGTRLLVL.

The J gene is TRBJ2-3, the V gene TRBV29-1, with 7 nucleotides matching TRBD1. In germline, CDR1 is SQVTM, CDR2 ANQGSEA. V was pared by 3 bases and J by 1 base, with 7 bases of the junction left unmatched. The CDR3 covers 15 residues. The CDR3 region has the DNA TGCAGCGTTGAGGGGGTAGGGGGCCGCACAGATACGCAGTATTTT. This codes for CSVEGVGGRTDTQYF.

V and J are TRBV15 and TRBJ1-2; a possible D gene is TRBD1 (5 bases). Trimming stripped 1 base from V and 4 bases from J, with 13 bases between. This CDR3 is 15 amino acids long. In germline, CDR1 is LNHNV, CDR2 YYDKDF (reference sequence). The CDR3 loop reads CATSRAGGVGYGYTF. The CDR3 DNA is TGTGCCACCAGCAGAGCTGGGGGGGTAGGCTATGGCTACACCTTC.

The V call is TRBV4-2, the J call TRBJ2-3, with a tentative D call TRBD2 (6 bases). CDR3 length equals 16 residues. Trimming shortened V by 3 bases and J by 2 bases, and 15 bases separated the two germline ends. Germline V gene sequence: CDR1 LGHNA, CDR2 YNFKEQ. The CDR3 nucleotides are TGTGCCAGCAGCCATTCTTTGACTAGTCCCACAGATACGCAGTATTTT. Protein sequence: CASSHSLTSPTDTQYF.

The chain has TRBV15 and TRBJ2-7; possible D gene TRBD1, 5 bases. The CDR3 covers 15 residues. Deletions cut 1 base from V and 6 bases from J, with 16 bases between. Germline V gives CDR1 LNHNV, CDR2 YYDKDF (reference sequence). This chain's CDR3 is CATSRADPGFTEQYF. The CDR3 nucleotides read TGTGCCACCAGCAGAGCCGACCCAGGGTTTACCGAGCAGTACTTC.

This clone was picked up a small number of times. The chain employs TRBV9 and TRBJ2-7; 7 nucleotides agree with TRBD2. Unmatched junction bases numbered 4, after V lost 4 bases and J lost 3 bases. The CDR3 contains 13 residues. CDR1 and CDR2 (germline): SGDLS, YYNGEE. This chain's CDR3 is CASSPGTNYEQYF. Written as DNA, the CDR3 is TGTGCCAGCAGCCCCGGGACTAACTACGAGCAGTACTTC.

This sequence joins TRBV7-3 and TRBJ2-3, with 7 bases identical to TRBD2. Trimming removed 0 bases from V and 6 bases from J; junction bases left unmatched: 6. The germline CDR1 and CDR2 sequences are SGHTA and FQGTGA. The CDR3 has 15 amino acids. The CDR3 DNA reads TGTGCCAGCAGCTTAACGGCGGGAGATGGGGATACGCAGTATTTT. This translates into CASSLTAGDGDTQYF. The full variable domain, rest sourced from reference TRBV7-3 and TRBJ2-3, is GAGVSQTPSNKVTEKGKYVELRCDPISGHTALYWYRQSLGQGPEFLIYFQGTGAADDSGLPNDRFFAVRPEGSVSTLKIQRTERGDSAVYLCASSLTAGDGDTQYFGPGTRLTVL.

This clone was counted once. The chain uses TRBV10-3 and TRBJ2-5; 14 nucleotides line up with TRBD2. The J segment lost 11 bases and the V segment lost 7 bases, leaving 6 bases of the junction unmatched. The CDR3 extends over 13 amino acids. CDR1 ENHRY and CDR2 SYGVKD come from the germline V gene. The DNA for the CDR3 is TGTGCCATCAAAGGGACTAGCGGGAGCCATCAGTACTTC. It translates to CAIKGTSGSHQYF.

V gene TRBV28 combines with J gene TRBJ1-5; 7 bases line up with TRBD1. J was trimmed by 2 bases and V by 5 bases; bases with no gene match: 6. The CDR3 totals 15 residues. Germline CDR1 reads MDHEN; CDR2 reads SYDVKM. The DNA for the CDR3 is TGTGCCAGCAGTACCGGGACAGCGGGCAATCAGCCCCAGCATTTT. Translated: CASSTGTAGNQPQHF.